This T cell receptor (beta chain) was identified during a study of tumour-infiltrating T cells in Burkitt lymphoma. General study findings and limits: Many Burkitt lymphoma patients shared several public clonotypes.

In regard to this clone: Its cognate antigen is unknown.

Data came from immunoSEQ multiplex PCR; TCRdb stores just in-frame clones and leaves some out. The sample lists 3,300 or so clones, less than 15% seen once, with roughly 8.4% in the top ten. Losses at the gene ends were 0 bases for V and 1 base for J; bases not matched to a gene: 2. There are 15 residues in the CDR3. Germline V gene lookup returns CDR1 MNHEY and CDR2 SVGAGI. V and J are TRBV6-5 and TRBJ1-2; the match to TRBD1 covers 7 bases. This TCR was recovered from a human donor with Burkitt lymphoma. Material: tumor tissue. CDR3 residues: CASSYSQGGNYGYTF. The CDR3 DNA sequence: TGTGCCAGCAGTTACTCCCAGGGGGGTAACTATGGCTACACCTTC.